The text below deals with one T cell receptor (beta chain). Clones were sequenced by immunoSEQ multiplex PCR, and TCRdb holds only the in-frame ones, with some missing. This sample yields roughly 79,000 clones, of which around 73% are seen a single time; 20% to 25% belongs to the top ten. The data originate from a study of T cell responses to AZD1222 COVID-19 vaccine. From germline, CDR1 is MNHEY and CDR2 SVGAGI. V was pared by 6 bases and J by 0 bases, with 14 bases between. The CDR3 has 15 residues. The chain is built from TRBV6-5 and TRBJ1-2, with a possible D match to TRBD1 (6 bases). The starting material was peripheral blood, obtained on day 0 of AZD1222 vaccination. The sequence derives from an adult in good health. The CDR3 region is CASSSTGQTNYGYTF. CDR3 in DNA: TGTGCCAGCAGCTCAACCGGACAGACTAACTATGGCTACACCTTC.